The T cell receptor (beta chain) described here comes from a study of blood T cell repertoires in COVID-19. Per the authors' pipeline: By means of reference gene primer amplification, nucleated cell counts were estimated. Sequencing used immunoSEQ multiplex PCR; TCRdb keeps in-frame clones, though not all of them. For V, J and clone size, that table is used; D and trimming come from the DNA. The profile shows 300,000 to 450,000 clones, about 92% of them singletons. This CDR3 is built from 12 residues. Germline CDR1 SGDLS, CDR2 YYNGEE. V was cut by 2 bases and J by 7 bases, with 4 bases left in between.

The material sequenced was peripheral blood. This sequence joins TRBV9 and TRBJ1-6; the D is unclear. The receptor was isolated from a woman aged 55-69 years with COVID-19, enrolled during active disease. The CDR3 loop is CASSVQNSPLHF. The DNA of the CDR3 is TGTGCCAGCAGCGTGCAGAATTCACCCCTCCACTTT.